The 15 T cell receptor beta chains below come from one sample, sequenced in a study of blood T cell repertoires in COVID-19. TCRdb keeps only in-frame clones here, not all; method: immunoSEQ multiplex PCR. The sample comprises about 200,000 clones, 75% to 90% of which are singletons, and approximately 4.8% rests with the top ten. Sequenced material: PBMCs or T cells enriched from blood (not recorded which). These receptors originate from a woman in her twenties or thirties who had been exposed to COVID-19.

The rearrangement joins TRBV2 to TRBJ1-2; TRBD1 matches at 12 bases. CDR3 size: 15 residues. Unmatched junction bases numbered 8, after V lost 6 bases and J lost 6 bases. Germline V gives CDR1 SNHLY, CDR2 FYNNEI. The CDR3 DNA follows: TGTGCCAGCAGAGGGACAGGGGGCGCCCGGAATGGCTACACCTTC. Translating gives CASRGTGGARNGYTF.

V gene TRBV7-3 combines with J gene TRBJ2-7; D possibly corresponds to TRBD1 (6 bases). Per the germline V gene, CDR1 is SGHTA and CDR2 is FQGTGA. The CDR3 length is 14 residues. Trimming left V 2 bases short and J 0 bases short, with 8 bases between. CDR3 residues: CASSLYRDSYEQYF. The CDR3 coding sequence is TGTGCCAGCAGCTTATACAGGGACTCCTACGAGCAGTACTTC.

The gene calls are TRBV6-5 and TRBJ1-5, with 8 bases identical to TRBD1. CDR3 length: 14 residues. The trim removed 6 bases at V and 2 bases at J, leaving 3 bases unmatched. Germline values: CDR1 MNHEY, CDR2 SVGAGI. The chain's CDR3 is CASRGQAGNQPQHF. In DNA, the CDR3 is TGTGCCAGCAGGGGACAGGCAGGCAATCAGCCCCAGCATTTT.

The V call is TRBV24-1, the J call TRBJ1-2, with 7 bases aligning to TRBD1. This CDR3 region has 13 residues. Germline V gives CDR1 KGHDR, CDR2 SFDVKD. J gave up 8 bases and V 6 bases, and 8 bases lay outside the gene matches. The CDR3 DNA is TGTGCCACCAGTATCCCAGGACAGGTAGGCTACACCTTC. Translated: CATSIPGQVGYTF.

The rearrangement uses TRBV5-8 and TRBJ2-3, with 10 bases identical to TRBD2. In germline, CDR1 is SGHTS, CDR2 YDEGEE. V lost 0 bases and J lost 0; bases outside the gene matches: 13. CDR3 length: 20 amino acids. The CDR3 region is CASSLVGVAGGTPSTDTQYF. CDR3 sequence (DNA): TGTGCCAGCAGCTTGGTTGGGGTAGCGGGGGGTACGCCGAGCACAGATACGCAGTATTTT.

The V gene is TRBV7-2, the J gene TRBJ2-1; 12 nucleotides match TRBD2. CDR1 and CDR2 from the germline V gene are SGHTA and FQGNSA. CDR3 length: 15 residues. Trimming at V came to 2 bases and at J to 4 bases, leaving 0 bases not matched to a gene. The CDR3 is CASSLLAGGYNEQFF. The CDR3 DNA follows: TGTGCCAGCAGCTTACTAGCGGGGGGGTACAATGAGCAGTTCTTC.

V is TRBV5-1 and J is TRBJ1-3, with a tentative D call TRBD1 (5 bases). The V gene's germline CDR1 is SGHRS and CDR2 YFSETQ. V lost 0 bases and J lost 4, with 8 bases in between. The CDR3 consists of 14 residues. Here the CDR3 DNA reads TGCGCCAGCAGCTTGGAGGGGTCGGGAAACACCATATATTTT. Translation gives CASSLEGSGNTIYF.

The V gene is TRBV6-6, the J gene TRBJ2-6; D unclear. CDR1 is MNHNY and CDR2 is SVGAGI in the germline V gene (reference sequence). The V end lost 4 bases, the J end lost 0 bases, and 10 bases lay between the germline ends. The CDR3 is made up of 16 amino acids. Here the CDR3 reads CASSSASSSGANVLTF. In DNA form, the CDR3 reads TGTGCCAGCAGTTCCGCGTCTAGCTCTGGGGCCAACGTCCTGACTTTC.

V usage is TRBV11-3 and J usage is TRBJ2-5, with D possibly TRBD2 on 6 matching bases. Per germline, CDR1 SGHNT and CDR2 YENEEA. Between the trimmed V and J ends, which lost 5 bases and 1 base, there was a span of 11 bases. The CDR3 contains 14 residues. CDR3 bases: TGTGCCAGCAGCGGACGGGGGTCCCAAGAGACCCAGTACTTC. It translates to CASSGRGSQETQYF.

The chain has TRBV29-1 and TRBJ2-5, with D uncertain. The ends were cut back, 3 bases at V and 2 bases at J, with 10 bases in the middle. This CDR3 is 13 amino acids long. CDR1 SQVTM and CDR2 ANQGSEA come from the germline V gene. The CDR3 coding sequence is TGCAGCGTTGATAAGCAGGCGCAAGAGACCCAGTACTTC. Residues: CSVDKQAQETQYF.

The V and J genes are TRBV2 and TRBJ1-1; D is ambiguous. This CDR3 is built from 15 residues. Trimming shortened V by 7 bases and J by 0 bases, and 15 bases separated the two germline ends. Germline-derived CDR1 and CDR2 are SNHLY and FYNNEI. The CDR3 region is CASNAQSGMNTEAFF. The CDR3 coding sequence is TGTGCCAGCAATGCCCAGTCCGGGATGAACACTGAAGCTTTCTTT.

The CDR3 region has the DNA TGTGCCAGCAGACGGGACAGGGTGGCCGGCTACACCTTC. As protein: CASRRDRVAGYTF. The chain recombines TRBV6-5 with TRBJ1-2; 9 bases are shared with TRBD1. The CDR3 sequence is 13 residues long. J was trimmed by 8 bases and V by 6 bases; bases with no gene match: 7. The germline V gene encodes CDR1 MNHEY and CDR2 SVGAGI.

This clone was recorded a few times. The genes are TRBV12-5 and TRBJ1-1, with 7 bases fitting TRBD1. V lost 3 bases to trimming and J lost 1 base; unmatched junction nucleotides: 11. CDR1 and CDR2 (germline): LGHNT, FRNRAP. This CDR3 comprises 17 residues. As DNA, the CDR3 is TGTGCTAGTGGTTTCGGGACAGCTCTAGAAACGAACACTGAAGCTTTCTTT. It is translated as CASGFGTALETNTEAFF.

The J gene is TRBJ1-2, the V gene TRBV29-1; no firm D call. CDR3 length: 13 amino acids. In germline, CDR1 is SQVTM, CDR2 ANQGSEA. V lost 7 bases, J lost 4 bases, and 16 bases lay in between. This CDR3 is CSDSDDSTYGYTF. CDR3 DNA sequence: TGCAGCGATAGCGACGATTCAACCTATGGCTACACCTTC.

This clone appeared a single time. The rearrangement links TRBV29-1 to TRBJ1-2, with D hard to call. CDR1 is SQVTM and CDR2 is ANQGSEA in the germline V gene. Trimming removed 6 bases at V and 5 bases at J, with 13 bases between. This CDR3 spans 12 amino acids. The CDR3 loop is CSVPTGKYGYTF. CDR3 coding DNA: TGCAGCGTCCCAACGGGAAAATATGGCTACACCTTC. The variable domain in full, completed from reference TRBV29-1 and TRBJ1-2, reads SAVISQKPSRDICQRGTSLTIQCQVDSQVTMMFWYRQQPGQSLTLIATANQGSEATYESGFVIDKFPISRPNLTFSTLTVSNMSPEDSSIYLCSVPTGKYGYTFGSGTRLTVV.